This is a list of T cell receptor beta chains from one sample in a study of blood T cell repertoires in COVID-19. The repertoire was sequenced with immunoSEQ multiplex PCR; TCRdb's copy has only in-frame clones and lacks some. Found here are some 100,000 clones, approximately 85% of them singletons; the top ten hold around 6%. The sequenced sample consisted of peripheral blood. These receptors all stem from a woman in her fifties or sixties with acute or convalescent COVID-19. Both conserved end residues are part of each CDR3. D genes are given only for firm matches. Clone sizes are given selectively: once, few, many, or a class where the clone is expanded.

clone_size cdr3_length j_call v_call d_call cdr3_nt cdr3_aa
. 15 TRBJ1-1 TRBV27 . TGTGCCAGCAGTTTAAATGGGCCTGGGCGCACTGAAGCTTTCTTT CASSLNGPGRTEAFF
. 14 TRBJ1-4 TRBV6-5 TRBD1 TGTGCCGGAGGTGGATGGACAGGGGCTGAAAAACTGTTTTTT CAGGGWTGAEKLFF
. 10 TRBJ1-4 TRBV12-3/TRBV12-4 . TGTGCCAGCGGAGATGAAAAACTGTTTTTT CASGDEKLFF
. 14 TRBJ1-2 TRBV9 TRBD1 TGTGCCAGCAGCGCCCAGGACAGGGGAGGTGGCTACACCTTC CASSAQDRGGGYTF
. 13 TRBJ2-2 TRBV12-5 . TGTGCTAGTGGCCCATTCGGGGCCGGGGAGCTGTTTTTT CASGPFGAGELFF
. 18 TRBJ1-1 TRBV14 TRBD1 TGTGCCAGCAGCCAAGATCCCCCGACAGGGGTGGGGAACACTGAAGCTTTCTTT CASSQDPPTGVGNTEAFF
. 13 TRBJ1-2 TRBV12-5 . TGTGCTAGTGCCCTGGGGGGGGTGGATGGCTACACCTTC CASALGGVDGYTF
. 11 TRBJ2-2 TRBV12-3/TRBV12-4 . TGTGCCAGCAGTTTTAGCGGGGAGCTGTTTTTT CASSFSGELFF
. 13 TRBJ1-1 TRBV19 . TGTGCCAGTAGTATAGGGCGGGGCACTGAAGCTTTCTTT CASSIGRGTEAFF
. 16 TRBJ2-2 TRBV18 TRBD2 TGTGCCAGCTCACCAGGAGTAGCGGGAGACACCGGGGAGCTGTTTTTT CASSPGVAGDTGELFF
. 14 TRBJ1-2 TRBV18 . TGTGCCAGCTCCGACTCCCCAGGGCGTGGAGGCTACACCTTC CASSDSPGRGGYTF
. 15 TRBJ2-1 TRBV2 . TGTGCCAGCACTGCTCGTAGCGTTGGTGACAATGAGCAGTTCTTC CASTARSVGDNEQFF
. 13 TRBJ1-1 TRBV6-6 . TGTGCCAGCCTTTACGCGGGGAACACTGAAGCTTTCTTT CASLYAGNTEAFF
. 16 TRBJ2-3 TRBV15 TRBD2 TGTGCCACCAGCTCCCCGAGAGGGAGGGCAACAGATACGCAGTATTTT CATSSPRGRATDTQYF
. 16 TRBJ1-1 TRBV5-1 TRBD1 TGCGCCAGCAGCTTGGAAGCCGGGACAGGGAACACTGAAGCTTTCTTT CASSLEAGTGNTEAFF
. 16 TRBJ1-5 TRBV18 TRBD1 TGTGCCAGCCCCGGGACAGCCGAATATAGCAATCAGCCCCAGCATTTT CASPGTAEYSNQPQHF
once 13 TRBJ1-2 TRBV7-8 . TGTGCCAGCAGTTCCCGGGATTTATATGGCTACACCTTC CASSSRDLYGYTF
. 14 TRBJ1-5 TRBV19 TRBD1 TGTGCCAGTAGGGGACAGGGAAAGGGTCAGCCCCAGCATTTT CASRGQGKGQPQHF
. 14 TRBJ2-3 TRBV19 TRBD1 TGTGCCACCAACCGACAGGGTGGACCAGATACGCAGTATTTT CATNRQGGPDTQYF
. 16 TRBJ2-1 TRBV10-3 . TGTGCCATCAGTGAAAAGCCCCCGGGGAGCTACAATGAGCAGTTCTTC CAISEKPPGSYNEQFF
. 16 TRBJ1-6 TRBV3-1/TRBV3-2 TRBD1 TGTGCCAGCAGCCAAGAGGGGACAGGACGAAATTCACCCCTCCACTTT CASSQEGTGRNSPLHF
. 15 TRBJ2-5 TRBV25-1 . TGTGCCAGCAGTGACCAACAGGAGTACCAAGAGACCCAGTACTTC CASSDQQEYQETQYF
. 18 TRBJ2-6 TRBV28 TRBD1 TGTGCCAGCAGGACCGCCCAGGGGGCGTCTTTTGGGGCCAACGTCCTGACTTTC CASRTAQGASFGANVLTF
few 16 TRBJ2-1 TRBV7-6 TRBD1 TGTGCCAGCAGCCGAGACCCGGGACAGTCCTACAATGAGCAGTTCTTC CASSRDPGQSYNEQFF
. 16 TRBJ1-6 TRBV5-1 . TGCGCCAGCAGCTTGGACCTACAGGGAACAGGTTCACCCCTCCACTTT CASSLDLQGTGSPLHF
. 15 TRBJ2-1 TRBV7-9 TRBD2 TGTGCCAGCAGCATTCTAGCGGGAGGGCCAGAGGAGCAGTTCTTC CASSILAGGPEEQFF
. 15 TRBJ1-2 TRBV5-8 . TGTGCCAGCAGCTTGGGACAGCTTACTAACTATGGCTACACCTTC CASSLGQLTNYGYTF
. 13 TRBJ1-2 TRBV6-6 . TGTGCCAGCAGGCCCACAGGTCCGGGTGGCTACACCTTC CASRPTGPGGYTF